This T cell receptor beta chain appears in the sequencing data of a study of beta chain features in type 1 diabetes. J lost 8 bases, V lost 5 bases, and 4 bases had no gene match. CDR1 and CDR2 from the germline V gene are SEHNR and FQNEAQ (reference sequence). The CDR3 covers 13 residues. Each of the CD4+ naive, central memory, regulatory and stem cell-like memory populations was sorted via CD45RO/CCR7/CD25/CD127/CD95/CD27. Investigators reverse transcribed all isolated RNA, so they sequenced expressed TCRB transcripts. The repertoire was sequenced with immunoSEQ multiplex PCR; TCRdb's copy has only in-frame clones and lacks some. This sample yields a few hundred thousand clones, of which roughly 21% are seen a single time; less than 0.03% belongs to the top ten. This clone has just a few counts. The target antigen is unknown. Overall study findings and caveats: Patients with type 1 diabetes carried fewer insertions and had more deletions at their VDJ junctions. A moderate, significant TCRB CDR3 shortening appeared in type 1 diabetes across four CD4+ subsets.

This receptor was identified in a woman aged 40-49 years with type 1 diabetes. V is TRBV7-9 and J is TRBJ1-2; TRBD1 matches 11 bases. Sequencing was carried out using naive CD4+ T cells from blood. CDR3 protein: CASSLGQGEGYTF. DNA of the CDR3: TGTGCCAGCAGCCTGGGACAGGGGGAAGGCTACACCTTC.